What follows are 15 T cell receptor beta chains derived from one specimen sequenced in a study of healthy donors' naive CD4 and CD8 T cells. A linear amplification protocol produced the TCR libraries from roughly 550 ng of total RNA. Each CDR3 protein gets one entry after TCRdb re-called the reads with MiXCR. The sample has some 190,000 distinct CDR3 sequences, around three quarters seen once; the top ten hold about 2.4%. Specimen: naive CD4+ and CD8+ T cells sorted from blood, pooled from several donors. All receptors derive from a pool of human donors in good health; the sample pools cells from several healthy donors.

The CDR3 loop reads CASFGGQGPLGGYTF. DNA of the CDR3: TGTGCCAGCTTCGGGGGACAGGGGCCGCTTGGAGGCTACACCTTC. The V and J genes are TRBV6-5 and TRBJ1-2; 10 bases fit TRBD1. Germline values: CDR1 MNHEY, CDR2 SVGAGI. This CDR3 contains 15 residues. The V and J ends lost 8 bases and 8 bases, in that order; junction bases with no gene match: 14.

This clonotype was recorded only once. V usage is TRBV20-1 and J usage is TRBJ1-1; D remains ambiguous. The V and J ends lost 4 bases and 1 base respectively, with 13 bases between them. CDR3 size: 14 residues. Germline CDR1 reads DFQATT; CDR2 reads SNEGSKA (reference sequence). CDR3 DNA: TGCAGTGCTAAAGGGATGCCAGGGAACACTGAAGCTTTCTTT. It translates to CSAKGMPGNTEAFF.

The genes are TRBV19 and TRBJ1-1; D might be TRBD1 (6 bases). The CDR3 consists of 13 residues. V was cut by 5 bases and J by 4 bases, with 11 bases left in between. The germline V gene has CDR1 LNHDA and CDR2 SQIVND (reference sequence). The CDR3 loop reads CASSEQGATEAFF. The CDR3 nucleotides are TGTGCCAGTAGTGAACAGGGTGCCACTGAAGCTTTCTTT. The full variable domain, rest sourced from reference TRBV19 and TRBJ1-1, is DGGITQSPKYLFRKEGQNVTLSCEQNLNHDAMYWYRQDPGQGLRLIYYSQIVNDFQKGDIAEGYSVSREKKESFPLTVTSAQKNPTAFYLCASSEQGATEAFFGQGTRLTVV.

V and J are TRBV6-5 and TRBJ1-2; TRBD1 matches at 8 bases. Germline V gene sequence: CDR1 MNHEY, CDR2 SVGAGI. This CDR3 has 12 amino acids. V lost 11 bases and J lost 5; bases outside the gene matches: 7. The CDR3 DNA is TGTGCCGCCGCGGGACAGGAATATGGCTACACCTTC. Translated: CAAAGQEYGYTF.

This chain joins TRBV10-3 and TRBJ1-1, with TRBD1 matching over 8 bases. CDR3 length: 15 residues. The germline V gene encodes CDR1 ENHRY and CDR2 SYGVKD. With V trimmed by 6 bases and J by 1 base, 7 bases remained unmatched. The CDR3 coding sequence is TGTGCCATCAGCCCCACCGACAGGGGGAACACTGAAGCTTTCTTT. Translated, it gives CAISPTDRGNTEAFF.

The J gene is TRBJ1-5, the V gene TRBV30, with a weak D call TRBD1 (6 bases). V shed 0 bases and J shed 1 base, with 13 bases lying between them. This CDR3 spans 16 amino acids. The germline V gene encodes CDR1 GTSNPN and CDR2 SVGIG (reference sequence). In DNA form, the CDR3 reads TGTGCCTGGAGTGTAGGGCCAGGGGTAAGCAATCAGCCCCAGCATTTT. It yields the protein CAWSVGPGVSNQPQHF.

The chain is built from TRBV19 and TRBJ1-5; D remains ambiguous. The CDR3 covers 14 residues. The V end lost 5 bases, the J end lost 3 bases, and 11 bases lay between the germline ends. CDR1 and CDR2 from the germline V gene are LNHDA and SQIVND (reference sequence). In nucleotides, the CDR3 is TGTGCCAGTAGTTACCCGGGAGACAATCAGCCCCAGCATTTT. Protein: CASSYPGDNQPQHF.

The genes are TRBV18 and TRBJ2-7; 8 nucleotides align to TRBD2. CDR3 length: 15 amino acids. The V segment lost 0 bases and the J segment 1 base; nucleotides outside the gene matches: 2. Per germline, CDR1 KGHSH and CDR2 LQKENI. The CDR3 DNA sequence: TGTGCCAGCTCACCACCGCAGCGGGAGTCCTACGAGCAGTACTTC. Amino acids: CASSPPQRESYEQYF. Using reference TRBV18 and TRBJ2-7 for the parts outside the CDR3, the full variable domain is NAGVMQNPRHLVRRRGQEARLRCSPMKGHSHVYWYRQLPEEGLKFMVYLQKENIIDESGMPKERFSAEFPKEGPSILRIQQVVRGDSAAYFCASSPPQRESYEQYFGPGTRLTVT.

The CDR3 DNA reads TGTGCCAGCAGTTCCCCGGGACAGGGGGTTGGTGAGCAGTTCTTC. It codes for CASSSPGQGVGEQFF. The J gene is TRBJ2-1, the V gene TRBV6-6; 11 nucleotides align to TRBD1. This CDR3 is 15 amino acids long. Trimming cost V 4 bases and J 9 bases; bases outside gene matches: 8. Looked up from germline, CDR1 is MNHNY and CDR2 is SVGAGI (reference sequence).

The CDR3 reads CSVVGPTYNEQFF. DNA of the CDR3: TGCAGCGTTGTCGGGCCGACCTACAATGAGCAGTTCTTC. The chain is built from TRBV29-1 and TRBJ2-1; D ambiguous. The germline gives CDR1 SQVTM, CDR2 ANQGSEA. This CDR3 comprises 13 residues. With 4 bases removed from V and 2 bases from J, the gap between germline ends came to 9 bases.

This rearrangement joins TRBV12-5 to TRBJ2-3; D is undetermined. Trimming removed 7 bases from V and 0 bases from J, with 17 bases in between. The CDR3 is 16 amino acids. Germline V gene lookup returns CDR1 LGHNT and CDR2 FRNRAP. The chain's CDR3 is CASAKGGMGSTDTQYF. DNA of the CDR3: TGTGCTAGTGCCAAAGGTGGGATGGGAAGCACAGATACGCAGTATTTT.

The V call is TRBV29-1, the J call TRBJ2-3, with TRBD2 identical over 12 bases. The CDR3 contains 14 residues. Germline V CDR1 and CDR2: SQVTM, ANQGSEA. The V gene end was trimmed by 6 bases and the J gene end by 4 bases; junction bases not matched to a gene: 5. Here the CDR3 reads CSVRLAGVSDTQYF. CDR3 bases: TGCAGCGTCCGACTAGCGGGAGTCTCAGATACGCAGTATTTT.

This clonotype was found once. The chain recombines TRBV29-1 with TRBJ2-7, with D perhaps given as TRBD1 or TRBD2 (5 bases each). The length of the CDR3 is 16 residues. Per germline, CDR1 SQVTM and CDR2 ANQGSEA. Trimming removed 2 bases at V and 3 bases at J, with 20 bases between. CDR3 sequence (DNA): TGCAGCGTTGAAAGGCAGTCCGGGGCTTACTACTACGAGCAGTACTTC. This translates into CSVERQSGAYYYEQYF.

This chain joins TRBV6-2 or TRBV6-3 and TRBJ2-7, with D possibly TRBD2 on 6 matching bases. The germline gives CDR1 MNHEY, CDR2 SVGEGT. This CDR3 is 14 amino acids long. Trimming cost V 7 bases and J 2 bases, with 15 bases left between them. The CDR3 sequence: CASIMGGPPYEQYF. CDR3 in DNA: TGTGCCAGCATCATGGGGGGACCCCCCTACGAGCAGTACTTC.

The chain employs TRBV27 and TRBJ1-1; weak D call: TRBD1 (6 bases). Germline V gene sequence: CDR1 MNHEY, CDR2 SMNVEV (reference sequence). The CDR3 loop spans 16 amino acids. Trimming pared 8 bases from V and 1 base from J, leaving 20 bases between. CDR3: CASGLPGTFENTEAFF. In nucleotides, the CDR3 is TGTGCCAGCGGCCTTCCCGGGACATTCGAGAACACTGAAGCTTTCTTT.